This T cell receptor beta chain was captured by sequencing in a study of blood T cell repertoires in COVID-19. Study context: Sites across the United States, Italy and Spain contributed samples from acute and convalescent COVID-19.

The CDR3 has 16 residues. The germline V gene has CDR1 SEHNR and CDR2 FQNEAQ (reference sequence). V was shortened by 5 bases and J by 0 bases, with 11 bases between the two germline ends. Clones were sequenced by immunoSEQ multiplex PCR, and TCRdb holds only the in-frame ones, with some missing. The repertoire holds some 320,000 clones, with 80% to 90% as singletons. The source of this sequence is a woman aged 30 to 39 who had recovered from COVID-19. The chain links TRBV7-9 to TRBJ1-6; possible D gene TRBD1, 5 bases. Input material: PBMCs or T cells enriched from blood (not recorded which). The CDR3 DNA reads as TGTGCCAGCAGCCCCGTGGGGGGCTCCTATAATTCACCCCTCCACTTT. Encoded protein: CASSPVGGSYNSPLHF.